The 25 T cell receptor beta chains below all came from one sample that was sequenced in a study of blood T cell repertoires in COVID-19. The assay was immunoSEQ multiplex PCR, and TCRdb's table has in-frame clones only and misses some. The data show 95,000 to 130,000 clones, with about nine tenths seen just once and 1.5% to 2% held by the top ten. Source material: peripheral blood. The origin of the receptors is a human donor with active COVID-19. The donor label of this sample is uncertain.

The chain combines TRBV4-1 with TRBJ1-6, with unresolved D. CDR3 length equals 15 residues. Germline V gene lookup returns CDR1 MGHRA and CDR2 YSYEKL. The V gene lost 4 bases and the J gene lost 6 bases, with 13 bases spanning the gap. The CDR3 is CASSPSPGFNSPLHF. CDR3 sequence (DNA): TGCGCCAGCAGCCCCTCCCCGGGGTTTAATTCACCCCTCCACTTT.

V gene TRBV7-2 combines with J gene TRBJ2-2, with TRBD1 identical over 7 bases. With V trimmed by 5 bases and J by 4 bases, 7 bases remained unmatched. The CDR3 sequence is 15 residues long. Per germline, CDR1 SGHTA and CDR2 FQGNSA. This CDR3 is CASSLRQGFTGELFF. CDR3 DNA: TGTGCCAGCAGCCTCAGACAGGGATTCACCGGGGAGCTGTTTTTT.

The chain carries TRBV5-1 and TRBJ1-4, with D unclear. This CDR3 has 16 amino acids. The ends were cut back, 4 bases at V and 4 bases at J, with 17 bases in the middle. Germline V gene sequence: CDR1 SGHRS, CDR2 YFSETQ. In DNA, the CDR3 is TGCGCCAGCAGCCCCGGGTCGTCTGGGTTTAATGAAAAACTGTTTTTT. It translates to CASSPGSSGFNEKLFF.

The rearrangement links TRBV7-8 to TRBJ2-5, with D unresolved. V gave up 1 base and J gave up 5 bases, with 11 bases separating them. In germline, CDR1 is SGHVS, CDR2 FQNEAQ. The CDR3 sequence is 14 residues long. The CDR3 DNA follows: TGTGCCAGCAGCTTAGTACTCATACAGGAGACCCAGTACTTC. It codes for CASSLVLIQETQYF. Supplemented by reference TRBV7-8 and TRBJ2-5, the full variable domain reads GAGVSQSPRYKVAKRGQDVALRCDPISGHVSLFWYQQALGQGPEFLTYFQNEAQLDKSGLPSDRFFAERPEGSVSTLKIQRTQQEDSAVYLCASSLVLIQETQYFGPGTRLLVL.

This chain uses TRBV28 with TRBJ2-5; 10 bases match TRBD1. With 2 bases clipped from V and 5 bases from J, the junction kept 14 bases outside the gene matches. The length of the CDR3 is 18 residues. Germline V gives CDR1 MDHEN, CDR2 SYDVKM. CDR3 nucleotide sequence: TGTGCCAGCAGTTTACAGCCCCCGGGACAGGGGTTTCAGGAGACCCAGTACTTC. Amino acid sequence: CASSLQPPGQGFQETQYF.

The rearrangement links TRBV5-1 to TRBJ1-1; D unclear. The CDR3 loop spans 14 amino acids. Trimming cost V 4 bases and J 11 bases, with 21 bases left between them. Germline-derived CDR1 and CDR2 are SGHRS and YFSETQ. CDR3 DNA: TGCGCCAGCAGCCGCTCTGACCGGAGGACCCACGCTTTCTTT. This codes for CASSRSDRRTHAFF.

The chain recombines TRBV5-6 with TRBJ2-1; D not resolved. Germline assignment: CDR1 SGHDT and CDR2 YYEEEE. The CDR3 runs 14 residues. Trimming removed 0 bases at V and 10 bases at J, with 14 bases between. Written as DNA, the CDR3 is TGTGCCAGCAGCTTGGTGTCCGGGTTCGGCGAGCAGTTCTTC. It yields the protein CASSLVSGFGEQFF.

The chain employs TRBV6-5 and TRBJ1-1; possibly TRBD1 for D (6 bases). There are 14 residues in the CDR3. The V gene's germline CDR1 is MNHEY and CDR2 SVGAGI. V lost 0 bases, J lost 5 bases, and 10 bases lay in between. The DNA of the CDR3 is TGTGCCAGCAGTTACTCAGGGGGTCGAACTGAAGCTTTCTTT. As protein: CASSYSGGRTEAFF.

V is TRBV5-3 and J is TRBJ2-3; D is uncertain. TRBV5-3 is known as an ORF, though its function is uncertain. V lost 4 bases and J lost 0, with 12 bases in between. The CDR3 has 15 residues. This CDR3 is CARSHPGPSTDTQYF. The DNA of the CDR3 is TGTGCCAGAAGCCACCCCGGTCCTAGCACAGATACGCAGTATTTT.

This rearrangement joins TRBV5-1 to TRBJ2-3; 8 bases line up with TRBD2. The CDR3 spans 14 residues. V lost 7 bases to trimming and J lost 2 bases; unmatched junction nucleotides: 6. Germline V lookup: CDR1 SGHRS, CDR2 YFSETQ. The CDR3 spells CASQISGATDTQYF. The CDR3 region has the DNA TGCGCCAGCCAGATTAGCGGGGCCACAGATACGCAGTATTTT.

The chain links TRBV6-5 to TRBJ1-1, with 8 bases identical to TRBD1. The V gene's germline CDR1 is MNHEY and CDR2 SVGAGI. V gave up 7 bases and J gave up 3 bases; unmatched junction bases: 10. The CDR3 is 15 amino acids. In DNA form, the CDR3 reads TGTGCCAGCAACAGAGACAGGGGCCCTTACACTGAAGCTTTCTTT. This encodes CASNRDRGPYTEAFF.

The V call is TRBV12-3 or TRBV12-4, the J call TRBJ1-2; possible D gene TRBD1, 5 bases. Trimming stripped 3 bases from V and 6 bases from J, with 11 bases between. There are 13 residues in the CDR3. The CDR3 sequence is CASSFKGRNGYTF. Written as DNA, the CDR3 is TGTGCCAGCAGTTTTAAGGGGCGGAATGGCTACACCTTC.

The chain employs TRBV3-1 (or the pseudogene TRBV3-2) and TRBJ1-1; 8 bases map to TRBD1. CDR1 is LGHDT and CDR2 is YNNKEL in the germline V gene (reference sequence). V dropped 7 bases and J dropped 6; count of bases not matched to a gene: 4. The CDR3 has 12 residues. CDR3 coding DNA: TGTGCCAGCAAAGACAGGGGAGCTGAAGCTTTCTTT. It is translated as CASKDRGAEAFF.

J is TRBJ2-2 and V is TRBV7-2; 13 bases are a match to TRBD2. CDR3 length: 16 amino acids. J was trimmed by 6 bases and V by 4 bases; bases with no gene match: 5. The V gene's germline CDR1 is SGHTA and CDR2 FQGNSA. The CDR3 coding sequence is TGTGCCAGCAGCTCCACTAGCGGGGGGGCCTCCGGGGAGCTGTTTTTT. It specifies CASSSTSGGASGELFF.

The V call is TRBV5-1, the J call TRBJ2-1; TRBD2 matches 12 bases. The germline V gene encodes CDR1 SGHRS and CDR2 YFSETQ. There are 19 residues in the CDR3. V lost 1 base and J lost 1; bases outside the gene matches: 9. The CDR3 region is CASSLTLAGGPVSYNEQFF. CDR3 coding DNA: TGCGCCAGCAGCTTGACGCTAGCGGGGGGGCCGGTATCCTACAATGAGCAGTTCTTC.

The CDR3 DNA follows: TGTGCCAGCAGCTTGCCGGGTCTCTCACGCGAGCAGTACTTC. Translating it yields CASSLPGLSREQYF. This chain uses TRBV5-6 with TRBJ2-7, with D unresolved. CDR1 and CDR2 (germline): SGHDT, YYEEEE. Between the trimmed V and J ends, which lost 1 base and 6 bases, there was a span of 14 bases. The length of the CDR3 is 14 residues.

The chain couples TRBV6-6 to TRBJ2-3; D call uncertain. Per the germline V gene, CDR1 is MNHNY and CDR2 is SVGAGI (reference sequence). V lost 11 bases and J lost 5, with 11 bases in between. CDR3 length equals 11 residues. The CDR3 loop is CAGGVGDTQYF. In nucleotides, the CDR3 is TGTGCCGGCGGCGTGGGAGATACGCAGTATTTT.

The chain recombines TRBV9 with TRBJ1-1; D may be TRBD1 (5 bases). The CDR3 covers 14 residues. The V end was cut by 1 base, the J end by 3 bases, with 10 bases between. Looked up from germline, CDR1 is SGDLS and CDR2 is YYNGEE. CDR3 amino acids: CASSVSIRDTEAFF. The CDR3 DNA reads as TGTGCCAGCAGCGTAAGTATCAGGGACACTGAAGCTTTCTTT. The full variable domain, its missing parts supplied by reference TRBV9 and TRBJ1-1, is DSGVTQTPKHLITATGQRVTLRCSPRSGDLSVYWYQQSLDQGLQFLIQYYNGEERAKGNILERFSAQQFPDLHSELNLSSLELGDSALYFCASSVSIRDTEAFFGQGTRLTVV.

The chain is built from TRBV20-1 and TRBJ1-2; the D gene is possibly TRBD1 (5 bases). The V gene's germline CDR1 is DFQATT and CDR2 SNEGSKA (reference sequence). V lost 3 bases and J 4 bases, leaving 9 bases between the germline ends. The CDR3 is made up of 12 amino acids. The CDR3 region has the DNA TGCAGTGCTAGTGAGGGGCGCTATGGCTACACCTTC. Its translation: CSASEGRYGYTF.

This clone has just one count. This rearrangement joins TRBV6-2 or TRBV6-3 to TRBJ1-1; D remains unclear. Trimming removed 6 bases at V and 0 bases at J, with 11 bases between. The CDR3 covers 14 residues. The V gene's germline CDR1 is MNHEY and CDR2 SVGEGT. The CDR3 here is CASSPALLNTEAFF. The CDR3 DNA is TGTGCCAGCAGCCCAGCCTTACTGAACACTGAAGCTTTCTTT.

V gene TRBV10-2 combines with J gene TRBJ1-1, with a weak D call TRBD1 (6 bases). The germline V gene encodes CDR1 WSHSY and CDR2 SAAADI. CDR3 length equals 17 residues. The V gene lost 7 bases and the J gene lost 3 bases, with 24 bases spanning the gap. CDR3 bases: TGCGCCAGCAAATCGCCGAATAACAGGGTGGGGGACACTGAAGCTTTCTTT. As protein: CASKSPNNRVGDTEAFF.

The genes are TRBV7-9 and TRBJ2-7; the match to TRBD1 covers 8 bases. The V segment lost 4 bases and the J segment 3 bases; nucleotides outside the gene matches: 11. Germline V lookup: CDR1 SEHNR, CDR2 FQNEAQ (reference sequence). The CDR3 spans 16 residues. CDR3: CASSSLDREGRYEQYF. The CDR3 DNA reads as TGTGCCAGCAGCTCGCTGGACAGGGAAGGCCGCTACGAGCAGTACTTC.

The rearrangement uses TRBV5-4 and TRBJ1-2, with 9 bases lining up with TRBD1. This CDR3 has 14 amino acids. Germline lookup yields CDR1 SGHNT and CDR2 YYREEE (reference sequence). Germline trimming cut 4 bases from V and 6 bases from J; bases unmatched to any gene: 7. The CDR3 DNA reads as TGTGCCAGCAGCCAGGGGACAGGGAGAGATGGCTACACCTTC. Its protein is CASSQGTGRDGYTF.

The chain has TRBV19 and TRBJ1-5; TRBD1 aligns across 8 bases. The CDR3 is made up of 13 amino acids. Germline CDR1 LNHDA, CDR2 SQIVND (reference sequence). J gave up 7 bases and V 5 bases, and 4 bases lay outside the gene matches. The CDR3 spells CASSETGGQPQHF. The CDR3, as DNA: TGTGCCAGTAGTGAAACAGGGGGACAGCCCCAGCATTTT. The full variable domain, completed using reference TRBV19 and TRBJ1-5, is DGGITQSPKYLFRKEGQNVTLSCEQNLNHDAMYWYRQDPGQGLRLIYYSQIVNDFQKGDIAEGYSVSREKKESFPLTVTSAQKNPTAFYLCASSETGGQPQHFGDGTRLSIL.

The V and J genes are TRBV7-8 and TRBJ1-3; TRBD1 aligns across 7 bases. With 5 bases clipped from V and 4 bases from J, the junction kept 11 bases outside the gene matches. This CDR3 has 16 residues. Per the germline V gene, CDR1 is SGHVS and CDR2 is FQNEAQ. The DNA of the CDR3 is TGTGCCAGCAGCCTTGCGGGACAGTTGGCGGGAAACACCATATATTTT. Amino acids: CASSLAGQLAGNTIYF. Full variable domain (rest looked up from reference TRBV7-8 and TRBJ1-3): GAGVSQSPRYKVAKRGQDVALRCDPISGHVSLFWYQQALGQGPEFLTYFQNEAQLDKSGLPSDRFFAERPEGSVSTLKIQRTQQEDSAVYLCASSLAGQLAGNTIYFGEGSWLTVV.